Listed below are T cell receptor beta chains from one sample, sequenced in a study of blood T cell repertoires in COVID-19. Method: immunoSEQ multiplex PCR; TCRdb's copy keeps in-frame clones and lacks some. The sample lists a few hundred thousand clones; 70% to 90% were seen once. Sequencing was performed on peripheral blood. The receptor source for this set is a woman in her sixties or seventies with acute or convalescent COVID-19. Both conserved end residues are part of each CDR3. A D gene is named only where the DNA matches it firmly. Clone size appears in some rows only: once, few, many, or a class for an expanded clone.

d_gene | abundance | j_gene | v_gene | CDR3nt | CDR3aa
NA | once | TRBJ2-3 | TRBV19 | TGTGCCAGTAGTTGGGCAGGGCGCGGAGATACGCAGTATTTT | CASSWAGRGDTQYF
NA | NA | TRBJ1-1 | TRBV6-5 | TGTGCCAGCAGAACACTAGGGGGTCGAGCTTTCTTT | CASRTLGGRAFF
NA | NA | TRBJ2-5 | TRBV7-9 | TGTGCCAGCAGCTTAGGAATGGCGGGGCCTCAAGAGACCCAGTACTTC | CASSLGMAGPQETQYF
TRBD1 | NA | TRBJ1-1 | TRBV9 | TGTGCCAGCAGCGTAGCCTCGGGACAGGGGAACACTGAAGCTTTCTTT | CASSVASGQGNTEAFF
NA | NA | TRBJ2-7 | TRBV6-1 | TGTGCCAGCAGTGACCCGAGGACTGCGACCTACGAGCAGTACTTC | CASSDPRTATYEQYF
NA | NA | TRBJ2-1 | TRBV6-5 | TGTGCCAGCATTCGAGATACCGGGAGACCCAATGAGCAGTTCTTC | CASIRDTGRPNEQFF
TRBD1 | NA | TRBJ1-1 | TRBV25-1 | TGTGCCAGCACCCGGGCAGGGGGTAACACTGAAGCTTTCTTT | CASTRAGGNTEAFF
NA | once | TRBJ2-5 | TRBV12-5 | TGTGCTAGTGGTTTACAGAGGAGGGAGACCCAGTACTTC | CASGLQRRETQYF
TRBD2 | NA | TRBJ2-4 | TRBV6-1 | TGTGCCAGCAGTGCCCCCAGCGGGGGGGCCCGGAACATTCAGTACTTC | CASSAPSGGARNIQYF
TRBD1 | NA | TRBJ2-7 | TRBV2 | TGTGCCAGCGGACAGGGGGTAGGAGGCTACGAGCAGTACTTC | CASGQGVGGYEQYF
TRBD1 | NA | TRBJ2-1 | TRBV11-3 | TGTGCCAGCAGCCAAGGACAGGGTGCATACAATGAGCAGTTCTTC | CASSQGQGAYNEQFF
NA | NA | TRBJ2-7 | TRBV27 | TGTGCCAGCAGTCCGGGACGGGGGTACGCGGAGCAGTACTTC | CASSPGRGYAEQYF
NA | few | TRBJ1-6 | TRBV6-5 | TGTGCCAGCAGTCGGACAGAGCATAATTCACCCCTCCACTTT | CASSRTEHNSPLHF
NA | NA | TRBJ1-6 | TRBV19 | TGTGCCAGTAGTATCGCATTGGTCCGCAGGCAGAGCTCCTATAATTCACCCCTCCACTTT | CASSIALVRRQSSYNSPLHF
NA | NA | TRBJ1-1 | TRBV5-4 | TGTGCCAGCGGGAGAAACACTGAAGCTTTCTTT | CASGRNTEAFF
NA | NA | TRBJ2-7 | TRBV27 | TGTGCCAGCAGGGTGGGCCTCGACGAGCAGTACTTC | CASRVGLDEQYF
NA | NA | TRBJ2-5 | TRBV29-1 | TGCAGCGTTGAAGGGGAGTACCAAGAGACCCAGTACTTC | CSVEGEYQETQYF
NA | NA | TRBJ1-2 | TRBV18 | TGTGCCAGCTCACCTCAGGAGGGTACCTATGGCTACACCTTC | CASSPQEGTYGYTF
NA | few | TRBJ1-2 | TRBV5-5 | TGTGCCAGCAGCTTGTCGGGGGACTATGGCTACACCTTC | CASSLSGDYGYTF
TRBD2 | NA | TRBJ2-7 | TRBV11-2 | TGTGCCAGCAGCCATAGCGGGGGGGCCTACGAGCAGTACTTC | CASSHSGGAYEQYF
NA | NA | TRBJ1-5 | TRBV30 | TGTGCCTGGAGTGGGCAGGAAAGTCAGCCCCAGCATTTT | CAWSGQESQPQHF
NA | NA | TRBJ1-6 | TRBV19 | TGTGCCAGTAGTATATCGGCAGCTCGGAGGAATTCACCCCTCCACTTT | CASSISAARRNSPLHF
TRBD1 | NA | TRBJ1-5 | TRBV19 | TGTGCCAGTAGAGGGCCGGGACAGGGGCTTGGTTGGTTTAATCAGCCCCAGCATTTT | CASRGPGQGLGWFNQPQHF
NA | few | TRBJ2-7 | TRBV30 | TGTGCCTGGAGTGTACAAGGGGTGGGAGAGCAGTACTTC | CAWSVQGVGEQYF
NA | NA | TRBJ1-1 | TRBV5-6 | TGTGCCAGTAAGACGACAGGACATACAGGAAACACTGAAGCTTTCTTT | CASKTTGHTGNTEAFF
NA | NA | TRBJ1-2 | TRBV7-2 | TGTGCCAGCAGCTTGACTTTAAGTAGGGGCTACACCTTC | CASSLTLSRGYTF
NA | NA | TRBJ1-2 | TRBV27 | TGTGCCAGCAGTCTCGGACGGGGTAACTATGGCTACACCTTC | CASSLGRGNYGYTF